This TCR beta chain was captured in a study of shared clonotypes between healthy human individuals. Study results and limitations: Naive subsets, compared against memory subsets, generally had larger estimated richness values.

Clones were sequenced by immunoSEQ multiplex PCR, and TCRdb holds only the in-frame ones, with some missing. The data hold about 120,000 clones, with 55% to 70% observed a single time. This CDR3 comprises 16 residues. Germline CDR1 and CDR2: KGHSH and LQKENI. V was clipped by 3 bases and J by 0 bases, with 14 bases between them. On this clone itself: Its specificity is not known.

The material sequenced was memory CD8+ T cells sorted from blood. Subset denoted: CD45RO+ cells pooled with CCR7-negative TemRA cells. The TCR sequence derives from a woman in her 30s in good health. The chain couples TRBV18 to TRBJ1-1; no reliable D call. CDR3: CASSPFQGPLNTEAFF. The DNA of the CDR3 is TGTGCCAGCTCACCTTTTCAAGGACCCCTGAACACTGAAGCTTTCTTT. Full variable domain (outside the CDR3, taken from reference TRBV18 and TRBJ1-1): NAGVMQNPRHLVRRRGQEARLRCSPMKGHSHVYWYRQLPEEGLKFMVYLQKENIIDESGMPKERFSAEFPKEGPSILRIQQVVRGDSAAYFCASSPFQGPLNTEAFFGQGTRLTVV.